The next 8 T cell receptor beta chains were all read from a single sample in a study of shared clonotypes between healthy human individuals. Profiling relied on immunoSEQ multiplex PCR, and the TCRdb table lists in-frame clones only, not all of them. The data show approximately 2,000,000 clones, with 85% to 95% seen just once and less than 2% held by the top ten. Naive CD8 cells comprised CD45RO-negative, CCR7-positively selected cells, excluding terminally differentiated effector memory CD45RA+ cells. The sample consisted of naive CD8+ T cells from PBMCs. The receptors stem from a man aged 18 to 30 in good health. Some clones in this sample may be carry-over from other donors' samples.

DNA for the CDR3: TGTGCCAGCAGCTTATTAAGGGGGACAGGGTTTCATGAGCAGTTCTTC. Encoded protein: CASSLLRGTGFHEQFF. This chain connects TRBV11-2 to TRBJ2-1, with 9 bases that match TRBD1. Germline CDR1 is SGHAT and CDR2 is FQNNGV. V was clipped by 2 bases and J by 8 bases; unmatched bases: 10. The CDR3 has 16 residues.

This rearrangement joins TRBV30 to TRBJ2-2; D is ambiguous. The CDR3 runs to 12 residues. In germline, CDR1 is GTSNPN, CDR2 SVGIG (reference sequence). V was trimmed by 4 bases and J by 6 bases, leaving 9 bases between them. The CDR3 DNA follows: TGTGCCTGGACCCTTCCATCCGGGGAGCTGTTTTTT. Translation gives CAWTLPSGELFF. The full variable domain, its missing parts supplied by reference TRBV30 and TRBJ2-2, is SQTIHQWPATLVQPVGSPLSLECTVEGTSNPNLYWYRQAAGRGLQLLFYSVGIGQISSEVPQNLSASRPQDRQFILSSKKLLLSDSGFYLCAWTLPSGELFFGEGSRLTVL.

The rearrangement joins TRBV27 to TRBJ2-1; D is possibly TRBD2 (6 bases). V was trimmed by 5 bases and J by 7 bases, leaving 18 bases between them. CDR1 is MNHEY, CDR2 SMNVEV, per germline (reference sequence). This CDR3 is 15 amino acids long. CDR3 sequence: CASSLAGTGKNEQFF. Written as DNA, the CDR3 is TGTGCCAGCAGTCTCGCCGGGACTGGGAAAAATGAGCAGTTCTTC.

V gene TRBV9 combines with J gene TRBJ1-4; D is ambiguous. The CDR3 is 13 residues long. Germline assignment: CDR1 SGDLS and CDR2 YYNGEE. Trimming took off 0 bases at V and 12 bases at J, with 12 bases between the two ends. Here the CDR3 DNA reads TGTGCCAGCAGCGTAGCGCTTGGTCAGCAACTGTTTTTT. This translates into CASSVALGQQLFF.

This clone has just one count. The rearrangement joins TRBV27 to TRBJ1-2, with a weak D call TRBD1 (6 bases). The length of the CDR3 is 16 residues. Germline values: CDR1 MNHEY, CDR2 SMNVEV (reference sequence). Trimming left V 0 bases short and J 4 bases short, with 15 bases between. CDR3 region: CASSLSVGGHFYGYTF. CDR3 sequence (DNA): TGTGCCAGCAGTTTATCGGTGGGGGGACATTTCTATGGCTACACCTTC.

The chain recombines TRBV7-3 with TRBJ2-7; TRBD2 agrees at 8 bases. The V gene end was trimmed by 3 bases and the J gene end by 6 bases; junction bases not matched to a gene: 13. This CDR3 has 16 residues. Germline assignment: CDR1 SGHTA and CDR2 FQGTGA. The CDR3 coding sequence is TGTGCCAGCAGCTTGGGAGCGGGGGTACTGGGTGGCGAGCAGTACTTC. Protein product: CASSLGAGVLGGEQYF.

The J gene is TRBJ2-1, the V gene TRBV7-7; 10 bases are a match to TRBD1. There are 15 residues in the CDR3. Trimming took 6 bases from V and 8 from J; bases not matched to a gene: 10. Germline V gene sequence: CDR1 SSHAT, CDR2 FNYEAQ (reference sequence). For the CDR3, the DNA is TGTGCCAGCAGTACCGGGACAGGGGTCGGCTATGAGCAGTTCTTC. Protein: CASSTGTGVGYEQFF.

The rearrangement links TRBV4-1 to TRBJ2-7; 14 bases align to TRBD2. The CDR3 consists of 16 residues. V trimming: 3 bases; J trimming: 2 bases; junction bases outside the gene matches: 3. Germline CDR1 is MGHRA and CDR2 is YSYEKL. The CDR3 spells CASSQPTSGGAYEQYF. The CDR3 DNA reads TGCGCCAGCAGCCAGCCGACTAGCGGGGGGGCCTACGAGCAGTACTTC.